This TCR beta chain was sequenced for a study of CD8+ T cells in alopecia areata. The study's findings and limits: Clonality was higher in lesional than normal scalp, especially in alopecia totalis/universalis.

The investigators collected lesional scalp punch biopsies and peripheral blood from alopecia areata patients. Isolation of CD4+ and CD8+ T cells from PBMCs was achieved by sorting. Extracted RNA was reverse transcribed into cDNA, the sequencing template. Assay used: immunoSEQ multiplex PCR; TCRdb lists only in-frame clones, some missing. The sample gives around 140,000 clones, roughly half of which show up once; roughly 0.92% is in the top ten. About this clone: Its specificity is unknown.

The CDR3 contains 16 residues. V lost 6 bases and J 4 bases, leaving 19 bases between the germline ends. Germline V lookup: CDR1 MNHNY, CDR2 SVGAGI (reference sequence). This chain joins TRBV6-6 and TRBJ2-1; TRBD2 might be the D (6 bases). The sample here was CD4+ T cells sorted from blood, taken at week 0. This sequence originates from a human donor with alopecia areata. The CDR3 reads CASSRGRAGRYNEQFF. The CDR3 DNA is TGTGCCAGCAGCCGAGGGCGCGCGGGACGGTACAATGAGCAGTTCTTC.